These 5 T cell receptor beta chains originate from one sample sequenced in a study of cytomegalovirus exposure and HLA in healthy donors. PCR used 60 Vbeta primers and 13 Jbeta primers. The repertoire was sequenced with immunoSEQ multiplex PCR; TCRdb's copy has only in-frame clones and lacks some. The sample includes around 210,000 clones, roughly 78% seen only once; the top ten take approximately 0.49%. Sequenced sample: PBMCs. All receptors come from a boy aged 10-17 years in good health and CMV-seronegative.

The V call is TRBV27, the J call TRBJ1-1; D is uncertain. V gave up 4 bases and J gave up 11 bases, with 14 bases separating them. The CDR3 runs to 12 residues. The germline V gene has CDR1 MNHEY and CDR2 SMNVEV (reference sequence). In nucleotides, the CDR3 is TGTGCCAGCAGTTCCGACCCCTCGAGGGCTTTCTTT. Its translation is CASSSDPSRAFF.

This clone has only a few counts. The genes are TRBV5-1 and TRBJ2-1; 11 bases are shared with TRBD2. CDR1 and CDR2 from the germline V gene are SGHRS and YFSETQ. The V and J ends lost 4 bases and 4 bases, in that order; junction bases with no gene match: 10. There are 17 residues in the CDR3. This CDR3 reads CASSPRLAGTGYNEQFF. CDR3 bases: TGCGCCAGCAGCCCAAGACTAGCGGGGACTGGGTACAATGAGCAGTTCTTC. The full variable domain, completed using reference TRBV5-1 and TRBJ2-1, is KAGVTQTPRYLIKTRGQQVTLSCSPISGHRSVSWYQQTPGQGLQFLFEYFSETQRNKGNFPGRFSGRQFSNSRSEMNVSTLELGDSALYLCASSPRLAGTGYNEQFFGPGTRLTVL.

This clone has only a few counts. This same CDR3 is encoded by further DNA sequences in the sample. The chain joins TRBV19 to TRBJ2-2; D remains ambiguous. Germline assignment: CDR1 LNHDA and CDR2 SQIVND (reference sequence). The CDR3 covers 14 residues. The V gene lost 3 bases and the J gene lost 2 bases, with 7 bases spanning the gap. As DNA, the CDR3 is TGTGCCAGTAGTATCTCCAGAAACACCGGGGAGCTGTTTTTT. It codes for CASSISRNTGELFF.

The chain has TRBV4-1 and TRBJ1-6; D call uncertain. The CDR3 runs to 15 residues. The V and J ends lost 3 bases and 1 base respectively, with 7 bases between them. The germline V gene encodes CDR1 MGHRA and CDR2 YSYEKL. CDR3: CASSQFRSYNSPLHF. CDR3 in DNA: TGCGCCAGCAGCCAGTTCCGGTCCTATAATTCACCCCTCCACTTT.

The chain uses TRBV11-2 and TRBJ1-1; D gene uncertain. The CDR3 has 13 residues. CDR1 is SGHAT, CDR2 FQNNGV, per germline. The V end lost 5 bases, the J end lost 2 bases, and 9 bases lay between the germline ends. CDR3 nucleotides: TGTGCCAGCAGCCTTGGAGCTAACACTGAAGCTTTCTTT. Its protein is CASSLGANTEAFF.